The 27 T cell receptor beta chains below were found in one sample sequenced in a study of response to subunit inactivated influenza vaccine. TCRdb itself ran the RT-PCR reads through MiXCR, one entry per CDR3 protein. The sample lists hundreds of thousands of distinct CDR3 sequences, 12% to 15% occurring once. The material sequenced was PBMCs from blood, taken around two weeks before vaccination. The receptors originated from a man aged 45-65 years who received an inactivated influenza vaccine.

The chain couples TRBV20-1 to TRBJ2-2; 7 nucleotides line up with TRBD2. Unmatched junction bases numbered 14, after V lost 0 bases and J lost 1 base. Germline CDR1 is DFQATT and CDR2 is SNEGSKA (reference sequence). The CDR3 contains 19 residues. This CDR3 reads CSARDPTQNSGVNTGELFF. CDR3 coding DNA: TGCAGTGCTAGAGATCCCACCCAGAACAGCGGGGTGAACACCGGGGAGCTGTTTTTT.

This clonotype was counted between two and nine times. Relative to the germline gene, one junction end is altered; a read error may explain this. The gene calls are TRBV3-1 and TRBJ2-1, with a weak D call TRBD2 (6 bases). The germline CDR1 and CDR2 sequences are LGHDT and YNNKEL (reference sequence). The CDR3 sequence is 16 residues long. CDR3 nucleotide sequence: TGTGCCAGCAGCCAAGAACCTAGCGCCTCCCACAATGAGCAGTTCTTC. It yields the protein CASSQEPSASHNEQFF.

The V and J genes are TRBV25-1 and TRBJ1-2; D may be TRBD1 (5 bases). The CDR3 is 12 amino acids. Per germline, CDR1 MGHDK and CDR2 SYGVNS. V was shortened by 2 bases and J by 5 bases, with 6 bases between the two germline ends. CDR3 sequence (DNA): TGTGCCAGCAGTGAACAGGGTTATGGCTACACCTTC. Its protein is CASSEQGYGYTF.

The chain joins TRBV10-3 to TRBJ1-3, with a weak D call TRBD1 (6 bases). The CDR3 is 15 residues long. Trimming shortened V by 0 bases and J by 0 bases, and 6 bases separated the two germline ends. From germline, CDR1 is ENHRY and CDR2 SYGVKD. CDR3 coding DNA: TGTGCCATCAGTGAGTCGGACAGCTCTGGAAACACCATATATTTT. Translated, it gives CAISESDSSGNTIYF.

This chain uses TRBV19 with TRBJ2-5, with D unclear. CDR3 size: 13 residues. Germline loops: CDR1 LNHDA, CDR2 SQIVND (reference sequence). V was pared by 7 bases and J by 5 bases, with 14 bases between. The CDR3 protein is CASNHNRRETQYF. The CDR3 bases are TGTGCCAGTAATCACAACAGAAGGGAGACCCAGTACTTC.

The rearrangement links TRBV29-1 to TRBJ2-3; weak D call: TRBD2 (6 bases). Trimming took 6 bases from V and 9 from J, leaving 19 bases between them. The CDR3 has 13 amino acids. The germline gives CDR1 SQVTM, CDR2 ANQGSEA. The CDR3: CSVGGLLTDTQYF. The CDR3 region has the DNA TGCAGCGTCGGAGGGTTACTTACTGACACGCAGTATTTT.

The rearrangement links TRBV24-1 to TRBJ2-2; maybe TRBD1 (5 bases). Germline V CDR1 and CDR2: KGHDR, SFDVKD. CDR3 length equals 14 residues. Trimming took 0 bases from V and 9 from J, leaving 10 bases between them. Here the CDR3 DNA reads TGTGCCACCAGTGATTTGGGGGCCGGCCGGGAGCTGTTTTTT. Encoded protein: CATSDLGAGRELFF.

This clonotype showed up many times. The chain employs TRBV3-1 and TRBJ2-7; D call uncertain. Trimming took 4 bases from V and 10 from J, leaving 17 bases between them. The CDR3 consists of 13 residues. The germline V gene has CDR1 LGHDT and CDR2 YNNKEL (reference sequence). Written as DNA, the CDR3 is TGTGCCAGCAGCCCCGCGTCGCGATCGTTACAGTACTTC. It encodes CASSPASRSLQYF.

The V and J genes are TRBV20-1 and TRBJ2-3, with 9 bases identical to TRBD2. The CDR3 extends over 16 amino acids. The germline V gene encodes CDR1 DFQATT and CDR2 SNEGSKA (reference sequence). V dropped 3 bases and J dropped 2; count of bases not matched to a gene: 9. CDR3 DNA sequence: TGCAGTGCTAGGTCGGCTAGCGGGATGCACACAGATACGCAGTATTTT. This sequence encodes CSARSASGMHTDTQYF.

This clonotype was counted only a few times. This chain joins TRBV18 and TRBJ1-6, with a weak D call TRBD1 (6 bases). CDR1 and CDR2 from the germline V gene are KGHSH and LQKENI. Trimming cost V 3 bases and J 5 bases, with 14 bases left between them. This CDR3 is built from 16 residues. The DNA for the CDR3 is TGTGCCAGCTCACCCCGGTCGGGGGCTAATAATTCACCCCTCCACTTT. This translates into CASSPRSGANNSPLHF.

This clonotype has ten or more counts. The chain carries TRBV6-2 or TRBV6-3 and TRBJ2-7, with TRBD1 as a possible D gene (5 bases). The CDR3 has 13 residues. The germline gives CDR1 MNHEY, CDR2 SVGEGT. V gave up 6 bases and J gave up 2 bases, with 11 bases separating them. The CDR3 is CASSRRQTYEQYF. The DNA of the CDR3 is TGTGCCAGCAGCCGGCGACAGACCTACGAGCAGTACTTC.

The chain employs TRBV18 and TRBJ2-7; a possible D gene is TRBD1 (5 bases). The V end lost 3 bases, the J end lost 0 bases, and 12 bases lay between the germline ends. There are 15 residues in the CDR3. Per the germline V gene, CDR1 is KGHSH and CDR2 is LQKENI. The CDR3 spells CASSPQGYLSYEQYF. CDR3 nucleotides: TGTGCCAGCTCACCCCAGGGATACCTCTCCTACGAGCAGTACTTC. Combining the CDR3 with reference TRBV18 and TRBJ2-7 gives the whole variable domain NAGVMQNPRHLVRRRGQEARLRCSPMKGHSHVYWYRQLPEEGLKFMVYLQKENIIDESGMPKERFSAEFPKEGPSILRIQQVVRGDSAAYFCASSPQGYLSYEQYFGPGTRLTVT.

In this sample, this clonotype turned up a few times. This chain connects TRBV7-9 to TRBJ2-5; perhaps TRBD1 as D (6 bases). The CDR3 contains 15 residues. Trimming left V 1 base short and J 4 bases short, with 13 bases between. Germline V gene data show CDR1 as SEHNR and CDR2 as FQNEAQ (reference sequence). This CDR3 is CASSLGGRGRETQYF. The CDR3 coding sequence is TGTGCCAGCAGCTTAGGCGGCAGGGGCAGAGAGACCCAGTACTTC.

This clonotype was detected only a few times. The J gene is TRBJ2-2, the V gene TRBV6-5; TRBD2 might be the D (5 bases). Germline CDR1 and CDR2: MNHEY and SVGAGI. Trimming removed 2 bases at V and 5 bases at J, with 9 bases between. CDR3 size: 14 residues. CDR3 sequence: CASSYLPGTGELFF. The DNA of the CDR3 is TGTGCCAGCAGTTACCTCCCGGGGACCGGGGAGCTGTTTTTT.

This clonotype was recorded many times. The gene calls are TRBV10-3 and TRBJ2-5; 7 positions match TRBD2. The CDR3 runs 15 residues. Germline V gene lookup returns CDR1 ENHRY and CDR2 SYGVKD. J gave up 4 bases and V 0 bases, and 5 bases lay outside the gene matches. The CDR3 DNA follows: TGTGCCATCAGTGAGTCCCCGGGACTAAGAGAGACCCAGTACTTC. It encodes CAISESPGLRETQYF.

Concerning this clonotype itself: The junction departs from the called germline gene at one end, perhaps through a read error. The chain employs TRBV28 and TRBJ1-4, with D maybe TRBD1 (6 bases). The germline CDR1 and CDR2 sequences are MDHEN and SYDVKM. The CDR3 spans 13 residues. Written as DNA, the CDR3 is TGTGCCGGCAGGGGAACAACTAATGAAAAACTGTTTTTT. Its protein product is CAGRGTTNEKLFF.

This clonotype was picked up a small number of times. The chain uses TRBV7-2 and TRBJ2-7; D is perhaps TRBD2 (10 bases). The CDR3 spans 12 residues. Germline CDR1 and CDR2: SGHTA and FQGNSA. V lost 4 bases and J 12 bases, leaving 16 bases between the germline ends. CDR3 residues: CASSSSGGQGYF. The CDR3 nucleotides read TGTGCCAGCAGCTCTAGCGGGGGACAGGGGTACTTC.

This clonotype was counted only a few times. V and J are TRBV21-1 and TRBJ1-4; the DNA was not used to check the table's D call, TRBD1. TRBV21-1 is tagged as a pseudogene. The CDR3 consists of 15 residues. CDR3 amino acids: CASSSGGADPEKLFF. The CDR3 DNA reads TGTGCCAGCAGCTCGGGGGGCGCGGATCCTGAAAAACTGTTTTTT.

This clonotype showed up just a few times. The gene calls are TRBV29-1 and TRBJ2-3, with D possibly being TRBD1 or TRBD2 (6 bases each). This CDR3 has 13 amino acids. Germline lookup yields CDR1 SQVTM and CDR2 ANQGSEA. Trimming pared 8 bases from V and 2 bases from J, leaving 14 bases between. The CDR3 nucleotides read TGCAGCACCTGGGGGGACACCACAGATACGCAGTATTTT. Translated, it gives CSTWGDTTDTQYF.

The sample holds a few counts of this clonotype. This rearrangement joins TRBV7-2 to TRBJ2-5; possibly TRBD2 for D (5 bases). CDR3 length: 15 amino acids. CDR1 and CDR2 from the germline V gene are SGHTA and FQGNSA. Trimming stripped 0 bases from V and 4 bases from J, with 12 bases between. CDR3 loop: CASSLAQAGAETQYF. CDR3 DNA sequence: TGTGCCAGCAGCTTAGCTCAGGCGGGCGCAGAGACCCAGTACTTC.

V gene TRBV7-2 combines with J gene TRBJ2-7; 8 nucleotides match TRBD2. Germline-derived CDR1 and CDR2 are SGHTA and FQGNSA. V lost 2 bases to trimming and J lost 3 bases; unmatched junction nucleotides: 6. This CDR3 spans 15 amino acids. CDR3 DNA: TGTGCCAGCAGCTTATTTAGCGGGACATACTACGAGCAGTACTTC. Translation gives CASSLFSGTYYEQYF.

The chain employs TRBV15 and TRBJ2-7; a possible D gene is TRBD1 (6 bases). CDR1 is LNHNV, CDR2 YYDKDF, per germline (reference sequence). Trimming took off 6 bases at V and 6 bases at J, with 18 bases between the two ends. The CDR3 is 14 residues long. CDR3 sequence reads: CATSPGDRDSEQYF. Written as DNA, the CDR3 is TGTGCCACCAGTCCAGGGGATCGGGATAGCGAGCAGTACTTC.

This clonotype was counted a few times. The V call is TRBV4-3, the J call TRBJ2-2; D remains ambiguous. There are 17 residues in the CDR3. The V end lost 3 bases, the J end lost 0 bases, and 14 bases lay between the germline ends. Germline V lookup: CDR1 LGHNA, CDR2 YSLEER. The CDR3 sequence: CASSHPSRPPNTGELFF. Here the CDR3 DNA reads TGCGCCAGCAGCCACCCCTCTAGGCCGCCGAACACCGGGGAGCTGTTTTTT.

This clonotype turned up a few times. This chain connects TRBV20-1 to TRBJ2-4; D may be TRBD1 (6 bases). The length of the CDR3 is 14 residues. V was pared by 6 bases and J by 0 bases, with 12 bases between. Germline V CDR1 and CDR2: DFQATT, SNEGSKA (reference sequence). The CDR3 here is CSARTGLAKNIQYF. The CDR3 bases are TGCAGTGCGAGAACAGGGTTAGCCAAAAACATTCAGTACTTC.

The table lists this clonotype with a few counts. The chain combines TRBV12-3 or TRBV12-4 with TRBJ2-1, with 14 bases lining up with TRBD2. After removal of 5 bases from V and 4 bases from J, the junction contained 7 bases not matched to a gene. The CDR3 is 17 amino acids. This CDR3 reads CASSPGLAGETYNEQFF. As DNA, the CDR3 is TGTGCCAGCAGTCCGGGACTAGCGGGAGAAACATACAATGAGCAGTTCTTC.

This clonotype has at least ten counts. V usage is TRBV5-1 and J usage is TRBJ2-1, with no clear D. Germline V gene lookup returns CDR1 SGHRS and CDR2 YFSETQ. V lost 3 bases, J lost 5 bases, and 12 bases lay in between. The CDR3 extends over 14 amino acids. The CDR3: CASSWAGRNNEQFF. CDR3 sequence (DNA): TGCGCCAGCAGCTGGGCCGGACGTAACAATGAGCAGTTCTTC.

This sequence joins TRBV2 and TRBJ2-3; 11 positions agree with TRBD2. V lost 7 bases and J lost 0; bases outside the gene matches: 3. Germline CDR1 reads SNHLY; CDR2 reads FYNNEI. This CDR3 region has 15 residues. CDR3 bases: TGTGCCAGCAAAGGGACTAGCGGCAGCACAGATACGCAGTATTTT. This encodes CASKGTSGSTDTQYF.